This T cell receptor beta chain appears in the sequencing data of a study of shared clonotypes between healthy human individuals. General study points: With few donors, the genetic and exposure-history diversity represented was limited.

Generated by immunoSEQ multiplex PCR, the TCRdb table keeps only in-frame clones and is missing some. The table has about 480,000 clones, more than 65% seen once. All of the donors resided in Nashville, Tennessee, and each was a Caucasian adult. Comment on this clone: Its cognate antigen is unknown.

Sequenced material: PBMCs. The origin of this receptor is a middle-aged woman in good health. Some clones in this sample may be carry-over from other donors' samples.

Here the CDR3 DNA reads TGTGCCAGCAGCTTAGAGGGGGGAGCGAACACCGGGGAGCTGTTTTTT. Its protein is CASSLEGGANTGELFF. This chain uses TRBV7-2 with TRBJ2-2; tentatively, D is TRBD1 or TRBD2 (6 bases each). The CDR3 covers 16 residues. V was clipped by 1 base and J by 0 bases, with 9 bases between them. CDR1 SGHTA and CDR2 FQGNSA come from the germline V gene.